The rows below give T cell receptor beta chains drawn from one sample of a study of T cell changes during pregnancy in multiple sclerosis. TCRdb's copy holds only in-frame clones and misses some; the assay was immunoSEQ multiplex PCR. There are tens of thousands of clones in the sample; roughly 87% occur only once, and approximately 1.2% lies in the top ten. The material sequenced was CD4+ T cells from peripheral blood mononuclear cells, taken in the first trimester of pregnancy. These receptors were collected from a female donor with multiple sclerosis, enrolled in a pregnancy study. Each CDR3 is given with its conserved first and last residue.

CDR3: CAWGTGTQFF; J: TRBJ2-1; V: TRBV30
CDR3: CASSAGSGSFGNEQFF; J: TRBJ2-1; V: TRBV5-4
CDR3: CATSPAIILYEQYF; J: TRBJ2-7; V: TRBV18
CDR3: CATGTGGNTIYF; J: TRBJ1-3; V: TRBV6-6
CDR3: CASSQIRSGNNNEQFF; J: TRBJ2-1; V: TRBV4-2
CDR3: CASSLASVASGSNEQFF; J: TRBJ2-1; V: TRBV5-1
CDR3: CSVEVTGGWPEAFF; J: TRBJ1-1; V: TRBV29-1
CDR3: CASSYDPGGTEAFF; J: TRBJ1-1; V: TRBV6-5
CDR3: CASSYSGQGAAYEQYF; J: TRBJ2-7; V: TRBV6-5
CDR3: CACPRDTGQFF; J: TRBJ2-1; V: TRBV30
CDR3: CASSQDLAGQETQYF; J: TRBJ2-5; V: TRBV4-2
CDR3: CASSFATSGGPRKTQYF; J: TRBJ2-5; V: TRBV5-6
CDR3: CASSPQGGLGGYGYTF; J: TRBJ1-2; V: TRBV9
CDR3: CANKPGQGSYEQYF; J: TRBJ2-7; V: TRBV6-1
CDR3: CASSEGLGSYQPQHF; J: TRBJ1-5; V: TRBV2
CDR3: CASGIPQGAHNEQFF; J: TRBJ2-1; V: TRBV7-9
CDR3: CASSIRAAQGTPYSNQPQHF; J: TRBJ1-5; V: TRBV19
CDR3: CAISVGGGEETQYF; J: TRBJ2-5; V: TRBV10-3